These 17 T cell receptor beta chains were all obtained from the same sample, sequenced in a study of cytomegalovirus exposure and HLA in healthy donors. Vbeta (60) and Jbeta (13) primers were used in the PCR. Measured with immunoSEQ multiplex PCR; TCRdb has only the in-frame clones, and not every one. The sample carries under 200,000 clones, approximately 88% recorded once. Sequenced sample: PBMCs. The receptors shown here come from a boy aged 5-17 years in good health and CMV-seronegative.

This chain joins TRBV2 and TRBJ1-3; TRBD1 matches 7 bases. Germline V gene lookup returns CDR1 SNHLY and CDR2 FYNNEI. CDR3 length equals 15 residues. The trim removed 6 bases at V and 0 bases at J, leaving 5 bases unmatched. The CDR3 nucleotides read TGTGCCAGCAGAACAGGGGTCAGCTCTGGAAACACCATATATTTT. Residues: CASRTGVSSGNTIYF.

This clone has a count of ten or more. The chain links TRBV6-4 to TRBJ2-1; TRBD1 might be the D (6 bases). Germline assignment: CDR1 MRHNA and CDR2 SNTAGT. The CDR3 totals 13 residues. Trimming stripped 3 bases from V and 4 bases from J, with 7 bases between. The DNA of the CDR3 is TGTGCCAGCAGTGAGGGACAATACAATGAGCAGTTCTTC. Translation: CASSEGQYNEQFF.

The rearrangement uses TRBV2 and TRBJ1-5; D gene uncertain. Trimming shortened V by 3 bases and J by 2 bases, and 14 bases separated the two germline ends. Germline V gene sequence: CDR1 SNHLY, CDR2 FYNNEI. The CDR3 has 16 amino acids. The CDR3 loop is CASSEPGLGGNQPQHF. For the CDR3, the DNA is TGTGCCAGCAGTGAGCCAGGCCTGGGTGGCAATCAGCCCCAGCATTTT.

The V and J genes are TRBV4-3 and TRBJ2-3; 11 nucleotides line up with TRBD2. The V segment lost 1 base and the J segment 5 bases; nucleotides outside the gene matches: 5. The CDR3 loop spans 16 amino acids. Looked up from germline, CDR1 is LGHNA and CDR2 is YSLEER. The CDR3 loop is CASSQGSGGAVDTQYF. Written as DNA, the CDR3 is TGCGCCAGCAGCCAAGGTAGCGGGGGGGCCGTAGATACGCAGTATTTT.

The sample holds a few counts of this clone. V gene TRBV15 combines with J gene TRBJ1-4; 7 positions agree with TRBD1. The germline V gene encodes CDR1 LNHNV and CDR2 YYDKDF (reference sequence). This CDR3 is 15 amino acids long. V lost 6 bases to trimming and J lost 2 bases; unmatched junction nucleotides: 6. CDR3 region: CATRKTGTTNEKLFF. The CDR3 DNA is TGTGCCACCAGGAAGACAGGGACGACTAATGAAAAACTGTTTTTT. Full variable domain (remainder filled in from reference TRBV15 and TRBJ1-4): DAMVIQNPRYQVTQFGKPVTLSCSQTLNHNVMYWYQQKSSQAPKLLFHYYDKDFNNEADTPDNFQSRRPNTSFCFLDIRSPGLGDTAMYLCATRKTGTTNEKLFFGSGTQLSVL.

The chain couples TRBV19 to TRBJ1-4; tentatively, D is TRBD1 (5 bases). CDR1 and CDR2 from the germline V gene are LNHDA and SQIVND (reference sequence). This CDR3 region has 14 residues. Trimming stripped 4 bases from V and 8 bases from J, with 14 bases between. CDR3: CASSNGREREKLFF. The CDR3 DNA is TGTGCCAGTAGTAACGGCAGGGAAAGAGAAAAACTGTTTTTT. The whole variable domain, filled in from reference TRBV19 and TRBJ1-4, reads DGGITQSPKYLFRKEGQNVTLSCEQNLNHDAMYWYRQDPGQGLRLIYYSQIVNDFQKGDIAEGYSVSREKKESFPLTVTSAQKNPTAFYLCASSNGREREKLFFGSGTQLSVL.

The genes are TRBV15 and TRBJ2-1; TRBD1 matches at 8 bases. The CDR3 loop spans 16 amino acids. With 0 bases clipped from V and 7 bases from J, the junction kept 8 bases outside the gene matches. CDR1 and CDR2 (germline): LNHNV, YYDKDF (reference sequence). The CDR3 nucleotides read TGTGCCACCAGCAGAGATCCGGACAGGGCAATTAATGAGCAGTTCTTC. Translated: CATSRDPDRAINEQFF.

The chain has TRBV2 and TRBJ1-5; D gene ambiguous. Trimming shortened V by 8 bases and J by 0 bases, and 11 bases separated the two germline ends. The CDR3 consists of 14 residues. Germline V gene sequence: CDR1 SNHLY, CDR2 FYNNEI. The CDR3 DNA reads TGTGCCAGCGAGCAGGCTAATAGCAATCAGCCCCAGCATTTT. This gives the protein CASEQANSNQPQHF. Together with reference TRBV2 and TRBJ1-5, the CDR3 gives the full variable domain: EPEVTQTPSHQVTQMGQEVILRCVPISNHLYFYWYRQILGQKVEFLVSFYNNEISEKSEIFDDQFSVERPDGSNFTLKIRSTKLEDSAMYFCASEQANSNQPQHFGDGTRLSIL.

The genes are TRBV6-5 and TRBJ1-2; TRBD1 aligns across 7 bases. The CDR3 totals 13 residues. The V and J ends lost 5 bases and 8 bases, in that order; junction bases with no gene match: 8. Germline lookup yields CDR1 MNHEY and CDR2 SVGAGI. The CDR3 DNA sequence: TGTGCCAGCAGTAACCCGACAGGGTACGGCTACACCTTC. Its protein product is CASSNPTGYGYTF.

The V gene is TRBV5-4, the J gene TRBJ2-7, with D possibly matching TRBD2 (6 bases). Germline V CDR1 and CDR2: SGHNT, YYREEE (reference sequence). V lost 0 bases to trimming and J lost 5 bases, with 12 bases between them. The CDR3 has 14 amino acids. CDR3 sequence: CASSLALATHEQYF. CDR3 DNA: TGTGCCAGCAGCTTGGCGCTAGCGACTCACGAGCAGTACTTC.

The chain carries TRBV2 and TRBJ1-5, with TRBD1 identical over 9 bases. The V gene's germline CDR1 is SNHLY and CDR2 FYNNEI. The CDR3 runs 15 residues. V lost 5 bases and J lost 3; bases outside the gene matches: 5. The CDR3 nucleotides read TGTGCCAGCAGTAAGACAGGGGGAACCAATCAGCCCCAGCATTTT. The encoded protein is CASSKTGGTNQPQHF.

The gene calls are TRBV5-6 and TRBJ1-6; TRBD1 matches 7 bases. V was clipped by 4 bases and J by 2 bases; unmatched bases: 3. CDR3 length equals 15 residues. The germline CDR1 and CDR2 sequences are SGHDT and YYEEEE. CDR3: CASSGGTAYNSPLHF. The DNA of the CDR3 is TGTGCCAGCAGCGGGGGGACAGCCTATAATTCACCCCTCCACTTT.

The V gene is TRBV7-9, the J gene TRBJ1-6; D call uncertain. The CDR3 contains 14 residues. The V end lost 5 bases, the J end lost 7 bases, and 12 bases lay between the germline ends. CDR1 and CDR2 (germline): SEHNR, FQNEAQ (reference sequence). The CDR3 reads CASSLGSLNSPLHF. The CDR3 nucleotides read TGTGCCAGCAGCCTCGGGAGTTTAAATTCACCCCTCCACTTT.

The V call is TRBV5-8, the J call TRBJ1-2, with a weak D call TRBD1 (5 bases). The CDR3 loop spans 15 amino acids. Germline assignment: CDR1 SGHTS and CDR2 YDEGEE. V dropped 1 base and J dropped 2 bases, with 12 bases sitting between them. The CDR3 protein is CASSLSDKPNYGYTF. The CDR3 nucleotides are TGTGCCAGCAGCTTGTCGGACAAGCCCAACTATGGCTACACCTTC.

This rearrangement joins TRBV28 to TRBJ2-7; D might be TRBD1 (6 bases). CDR3 length: 18 residues. The germline V gene encodes CDR1 MDHEN and CDR2 SYDVKM. The V end was cut by 2 bases, the J end by 0 bases, with 20 bases between. The CDR3, as DNA: TGTGCCAGCAGTTTAGGAAGAACGGGACACCAGAACTCCTACGAGCAGTACTTC. Protein: CASSLGRTGHQNSYEQYF.

V is TRBV12-5 and J is TRBJ1-1, with D maybe TRBD1 (6 bases). Germline assignment: CDR1 LGHNT and CDR2 FRNRAP. The V and J ends lost 3 bases and 5 bases respectively, with 7 bases between them. The CDR3 extends over 12 amino acids. The CDR3 DNA follows: TGTGCTAGTGGTTTCCAGGGGACTGAAGCTTTCTTT. The encoded protein is CASGFQGTEAFF.

V usage is TRBV6-5 and J usage is TRBJ1-2; D is undetermined. Germline assignment: CDR1 MNHEY and CDR2 SVGAGI. This CDR3 is built from 12 residues. Between the trimmed V and J ends, which lost 5 bases and 8 bases, there was a span of 12 bases. The CDR3 loop reads CASSDGPGGYTF. For the CDR3, the DNA is TGTGCCAGCAGTGACGGGCCGGGGGGCTACACCTTC.